The next 30 T cell receptor beta chains were all read from a single sample in a study of T cells in Graves' hyperthyroidism and ophthalmopathy. The investigators amplified TCR beta CDR3 regions from RNA transcripts. Initially, a first-round RT-PCR of the TCR CDR3 employed the HTBI primer set. One entry per CDR3 protein, called by TCRdb with MiXCR from the multiplex PCR reads. Of roughly 740,000 distinct CDR3 sequences listed, roughly 15% are singletons. The specimen was blood. The receptors were sampled from a man aged 18 to 35 with Graves' hyperthyroidism.

This clonotype showed up many times. This chain joins TRBV6-1 and TRBJ2-5, with TRBD2 as a possible D gene (6 bases). Trimming pared 0 bases from V and 5 bases from J, leaving 13 bases between. Germline values: CDR1 MNHNS, CDR2 SASEGT. The CDR3 is 15 amino acids. CDR3 nucleotide sequence: TGTGCCAGCAGTGAAGCGGGTCCGGCGGGGGAGACCCAGTACTTC. Protein product: CASSEAGPAGETQYF.

Comments on this clonotype: This may stem from a read error, because a much larger clone lies one nucleotide away. CDR3 amino acids: CASSLRTNGPYEQYF. CDR3 sequence (DNA): TGTGCCAGCAGCTTAAGGACTAACGGCCCCTACGAGCAGTACTTC. The chain recombines TRBV7-2 with TRBJ2-7; a possible D gene is TRBD2 (6 bases). V lost 2 bases and J 2 bases, leaving 13 bases between the germline ends. Germline assignment: CDR1 SGHTA and CDR2 FQGNSA. The CDR3 is made up of 15 amino acids.

This clonotype appeared a few times. The CDR3 loop reads CASSYGGSNEKLFF. The CDR3 DNA follows: TGTGCCAGCAGTTACGGGGGGAGTAATGAAAAACTGTTTTTT. This sequence joins TRBV6-5 and TRBJ1-4, with D possibly TRBD1 on 5 matching bases. V was trimmed by 2 bases and J by 4 bases, leaving 8 bases between them. Looked up from germline, CDR1 is MNHEY and CDR2 is SVGAGI. This CDR3 is 14 amino acids long.

Only a few counts were recorded for this clonotype. The chain uses TRBV12-3 or TRBV12-4 and TRBJ2-1, with D possibly matching TRBD2 (5 bases). The germline V and J ends were trimmed by 7 bases and 3 bases, with 7 bases remaining between them. CDR3 length: 12 amino acids. CDR3: CASNRGYNEQFF. The CDR3 DNA sequence: TGTGCCAGCAATCGGGGCTACAATGAGCAGTTCTTC.

The rearrangement links TRBV5-8 to TRBJ2-7; D tentatively fits TRBD1 or TRBD2 (5 bases each). The germline gives CDR1 SGHTS, CDR2 YDEGEE. The CDR3 has 14 amino acids. V was cut by 3 bases and J by 0 bases, with 10 bases left in between. Here the CDR3 DNA reads TGTGCCAGCAGCTACCGGGACCGCTCCTACGAGCAGTACTTC. This translates into CASSYRDRSYEQYF.

This clonotype was seen more than once but under ten times. Possible read error: a much larger clone is one base away. The chain carries TRBV11-2 and TRBJ2-5; 10 bases are a match to TRBD2. The germline V gene has CDR1 SGHAT and CDR2 FQNNGV. V was pared by 4 bases and J by 0 bases, with 5 bases of the junction left unmatched. CDR3 length equals 16 residues. This CDR3 reads CASSSPTSGHQETQYF. CDR3 bases: TGTGCCAGCAGCTCACCGACTAGCGGGCACCAAGAGACCCAGTACTTC.

This clonotype was picked up a small number of times. The J gene is TRBJ1-1, the V gene TRBV20-1; D is ambiguous. The CDR3 sequence is 13 residues long. Trimming removed 3 bases at V and 5 bases at J, with 13 bases between. CDR1 is DFQATT and CDR2 is SNEGSKA in the germline V gene (reference sequence). The CDR3 nucleotides read TGCAGTGCTAGCCCGGCACCGGTGACTGAAGCTTTCTTT. Protein sequence: CSASPAPVTEAFF.

This clonotype has ten or more counts. The chain couples TRBV6-1 to TRBJ2-1, with 10 bases fitting TRBD2. The CDR3 runs to 13 residues. The V segment lost 5 bases and the J segment 10 bases; nucleotides outside the gene matches: 5. CDR1 is MNHNS, CDR2 SASEGT, per germline. The CDR3 coding sequence is TGTGCCAGCAGTCACCCTAGCGGGAGCGAGCAGTTCTTC. Its translation is CASSHPSGSEQFF.

V gene TRBV3-1 combines with J gene TRBJ2-4; weak D call: TRBD2 (5 bases). Germline loops: CDR1 LGHDT, CDR2 YNNKEL (reference sequence). The CDR3 is made up of 15 amino acids. Trimming pared 3 bases from V and 1 base from J, leaving 10 bases between. CDR3 sequence: CASSQGAVAKNIQYF. CDR3 bases: TGTGCCAGCAGCCAGGGAGCGGTGGCCAAAAACATTCAGTACTTC.

Notes on this clonotype: A read error is possible here, since a much larger clone lies one base away. This chain links TRBV28 with TRBJ2-2; no clear D. The CDR3 length is 13 residues. Germline V CDR1 and CDR2: MDHEN, SYDVKM. V was pared by 1 base and J by 2 bases, with 2 bases between. CDR3 DNA sequence: TGTGCCAGCAGTTTATTTAACACCGGGGAGCTGTTTTTT. This sequence encodes CASSLFNTGELFF.

This clonotype was picked up a small number of times. The chain recombines TRBV20-1 with TRBJ2-7; 9 nucleotides match TRBD2. Germline V gene sequence: CDR1 DFQATT, CDR2 SNEGSKA (reference sequence). The CDR3 is 17 amino acids. The V gene end was trimmed by 0 bases and the J gene end by 5 bases; junction bases not matched to a gene: 14. Here the CDR3 reads CSARDRASGMEGDEQYF. As DNA, the CDR3 is TGCAGTGCTAGAGATCGAGCTAGCGGGATGGAAGGAGACGAGCAGTACTTC.

The table lists this clonotype with many counts. The genes are TRBV12-5 and TRBJ2-7; 11 bases agree with TRBD2. Looked up from germline, CDR1 is LGHNT and CDR2 is FRNRAP. V shed 0 bases, J shed 3 bases, and the junction held 7 bases outside the gene matches. The CDR3 length is 17 residues. CDR3 sequence (DNA): TGTGCTAGTGGTTTGGTACTAGCGGGAGTTAGCTTCTACGAGCAGTACTTC. Its protein product is CASGLVLAGVSFYEQYF.

This clonotype has at least ten counts. CDR3 sequence (DNA): TGTGCCAGCAGTGAAGCGCCTCCCGGGCAGCCCCAGCATTTT. It yields the protein CASSEAPPGQPQHF. The genes are TRBV2 and TRBJ1-5; D gene uncertain. The CDR3 runs to 14 residues. Trimming stripped 0 bases from V and 7 bases from J, with 10 bases between. CDR1 and CDR2 from the germline V gene are SNHLY and FYNNEI. The variable domain in full, completed from reference TRBV2 and TRBJ1-5, reads EPEVTQTPSHQVTQMGQEVILRCVPISNHLYFYWYRQILGQKVEFLVSFYNNEISEKSEIFDDQFSVERPDGSNFTLKIRSTKLEDSAMYFCASSEAPPGQPQHFGDGTRLSIL.

This clonotype was recorded at least ten times. CDR3 coding DNA: TGTGCCAGCAGTTTTGTCGAACTAGCCAAAAACATTCAGTACTTC. This sequence encodes CASSFVELAKNIQYF. The chain carries TRBV12-3 or TRBV12-4 and TRBJ2-4; D unclear. Trimming removed 3 bases at V and 0 bases at J, with 9 bases between. The CDR3 totals 15 residues.

Many counts were recorded for this clonotype. J is TRBJ2-7 and V is TRBV28; 10 nucleotides agree with TRBD2. V gave up 8 bases and J gave up 6 bases; unmatched junction bases: 10. The CDR3 spans 14 residues. Germline assignment: CDR1 MDHEN and CDR2 SYDVKM. In nucleotides, the CDR3 is TGTGCCAGCCTACGGACTAGCGGTTCAGGCGAGCAGTACTTC. It yields the protein CASLRTSGSGEQYF.

The chain uses TRBV24-1 and TRBJ2-2; 8 bases match TRBD2. Germline loops: CDR1 KGHDR, CDR2 SFDVKD. Trimming took 7 bases from V and 9 from J; bases not matched to a gene: 3. This CDR3 is built from 12 residues. This CDR3 is CATRSGSRELFF. The CDR3 coding sequence is TGTGCCACCAGAAGCGGGAGCCGGGAGCTGTTTTTT.

This clonotype was seen repeatedly, ten times or more. This chain joins TRBV6-5 and TRBJ2-5; D is ambiguous. Trimming shortened V by 0 bases and J by 4 bases, and 6 bases separated the two germline ends. Per germline, CDR1 MNHEY and CDR2 SVGAGI. The CDR3 loop spans 13 amino acids. In nucleotides, the CDR3 is TGTGCCAGCAGTTACTCTCACGGAGAGACCCAGTACTTC. Its protein is CASSYSHGETQYF.

This clonotype was detected ten times or more. The rearrangement links TRBV28 to TRBJ2-7; 7 bases line up with TRBD1. The CDR3 extends over 15 amino acids. Germline V gene lookup returns CDR1 MDHEN and CDR2 SYDVKM. V trimming: 7 bases; J trimming: 0 bases; junction bases outside the gene matches: 9. The chain's CDR3 is CASNLDRTGSYEQYF. The CDR3 DNA reads TGTGCCAGCAATCTCGATCGGACAGGCTCCTACGAGCAGTACTTC.

This clonotype was seen a few times. The CDR3 protein is CSARPLGLAGVGGKTQYF. The CDR3 DNA sequence: TGCAGTGCGAGACCTCTCGGACTAGCGGGAGTGGGAGGAAAGACCCAGTACTTC. V usage is TRBV20-1 and J usage is TRBJ2-5; TRBD2 matches 13 bases. V dropped 6 bases and J dropped 6; count of bases not matched to a gene: 19. The CDR3 contains 18 residues. Germline CDR1 is DFQATT and CDR2 is SNEGSKA (reference sequence).

The chain joins TRBV7-2 to TRBJ2-7, with D uncertain. Per germline, CDR1 SGHTA and CDR2 FQGNSA. V was clipped by 1 base and J by 5 bases, with 6 bases between them. This CDR3 has 12 amino acids. Here the CDR3 reads CASSLGTDEQYF. CDR3 coding DNA: TGTGCCAGCAGCTTAGGTACGGACGAGCAGTACTTC. The full variable domain, completed using reference TRBV7-2 and TRBJ2-7, is GAGVSQSPSNKVTEKGKDVELRCDPISGHTALYWYRQSLGQGLEFLIYFQGNSAPDKSGLPSDRFSAERTGGSVSTLTIQRTQQEDSAVYLCASSLGTDEQYFGPGTRLTVT.

In its sample, this clonotype was seen many times. The V gene is TRBV6-5, the J gene TRBJ2-3; D gene ambiguous. Trimming left V 0 bases short and J 2 bases short, with 9 bases between. The CDR3 length is 15 residues. Germline CDR1 MNHEY, CDR2 SVGAGI. The CDR3 DNA reads TGTGCCAGCAGTTACTCTGGACGGTACACAGATACGCAGTATTTT. This sequence encodes CASSYSGRYTDTQYF.

This clonotype was observed a few times. The chain uses TRBV7-3 and TRBJ2-3, with D possibly matching TRBD2 (5 bases). Germline V CDR1 and CDR2: SGHTA, FQGTGA. Trimming shortened V by 3 bases and J by 5 bases, and 12 bases separated the two germline ends. The CDR3 extends over 14 amino acids. The CDR3 nucleotides are TGTGCCAGCAGCTTTAACGGCGGAGGAGATACGCAGTATTTT. Protein sequence: CASSFNGGGDTQYF.

This clonotype was seen a few times. This chain uses TRBV20-1 with TRBJ2-3, with D perhaps TRBD1 or TRBD2 (5 bases each). Germline CDR1 reads DFQATT; CDR2 reads SNEGSKA (reference sequence). Trimming left V 0 bases short and J 4 bases short, with 14 bases between. The CDR3 extends over 15 amino acids. CDR3 sequence (DNA): TGCAGTGCTAGAGACGACCGGGACCTGTCAGATACGCAGTATTTT. This sequence encodes CSARDDRDLSDTQYF.

This chain connects TRBV27 to TRBJ2-1; D might be TRBD2 (7 bases). The germline V and J ends were trimmed by 3 bases and 2 bases, with 14 bases remaining between them. The CDR3 spans 16 residues. Germline V gene sequence: CDR1 MNHEY, CDR2 SMNVEV (reference sequence). CDR3: CASSLFGGLPYNEQFF. The CDR3 nucleotides are TGTGCCAGCAGTTTGTTCGGGGGGCTTCCCTACAATGAGCAGTTCTTC.

The chain has TRBV5-1 and TRBJ2-3, with D possibly being TRBD1 (5 bases). Between the trimmed V and J ends, which lost 0 bases and 0 bases, there was a span of 8 bases. The CDR3 has 15 residues. Per the germline V gene, CDR1 is SGHRS and CDR2 is YFSETQ. The CDR3 DNA sequence: TGCGCCAGCAGCTTGGGACAGTGGAGCACAGATACGCAGTATTTT. It codes for CASSLGQWSTDTQYF.

This clonotype showed up just a few times. The chain recombines TRBV7-9 with TRBJ2-7, with D unclear. V gave up 5 bases and J gave up 1 base, with 15 bases separating them. The CDR3 has 15 residues. CDR1 SEHNR and CDR2 FQNEAQ come from the germline V gene (reference sequence). CDR3 bases: TGTGCCAGCAGCCACCATCCTCGGTTTTCCTACGAGCAGTACTTC. Its protein is CASSHHPRFSYEQYF.

The chain carries TRBV9 and TRBJ2-5; D remains ambiguous. V lost 0 bases, J lost 7 bases, and 10 bases lay in between. The V gene's germline CDR1 is SGDLS and CDR2 YYNGEE. The CDR3 covers 13 residues. This CDR3 reads CASSVAAVGTQYF. CDR3 bases: TGTGCCAGCAGCGTAGCAGCCGTAGGGACCCAGTACTTC.

This clonotype was recorded many times. The chain joins TRBV11-2 to TRBJ2-3; 7 bases agree with TRBD2. The CDR3 covers 16 residues. Looked up from germline, CDR1 is SGHAT and CDR2 is FQNNGV. V was clipped by 5 bases and J by 6 bases; unmatched bases: 14. The CDR3 here is CASSPLIAGSLDTQYF. The CDR3 bases are TGTGCCAGCAGCCCCCTGATAGCGGGTTCCTTGGATACGCAGTATTTT.

This clonotype was detected ten times or more. This chain connects TRBV7-8 to TRBJ1-1, with D possibly being TRBD1 (5 bases). This CDR3 contains 16 residues. V was trimmed by 3 bases and J by 0 bases, leaving 14 bases between them. Per germline, CDR1 SGHVS and CDR2 FQNEAQ. CDR3 sequence: CASSLPGSAMNTEAFF. The DNA of the CDR3 is TGTGCCAGCAGCTTGCCAGGGTCCGCCATGAACACTGAAGCTTTCTTT. The full variable domain, in which reference TRBV7-8 and TRBJ1-1 provide the parts outside the CDR3, is GAGVSQSPRYKVAKRGQDVALRCDPISGHVSLFWYQQALGQGPEFLTYFQNEAQLDKSGLPSDRFFAERPEGSVSTLKIQRTQQEDSAVYLCASSLPGSAMNTEAFFGQGTRLTVV.

This clonotype was recorded many times. The CDR3 region has the DNA TGTGCCAGCAGTGAGCTAGCGGGAGTAACAGATACGCAGTATTTT. Translating it yields CASSELAGVTDTQYF. This sequence joins TRBV6-1 and TRBJ2-3, with 10 positions matching TRBD2. Germline trimming cut 3 bases from V and 3 bases from J; bases unmatched to any gene: 3. The CDR3 contains 15 residues. Germline values: CDR1 MNHNS, CDR2 SASEGT.